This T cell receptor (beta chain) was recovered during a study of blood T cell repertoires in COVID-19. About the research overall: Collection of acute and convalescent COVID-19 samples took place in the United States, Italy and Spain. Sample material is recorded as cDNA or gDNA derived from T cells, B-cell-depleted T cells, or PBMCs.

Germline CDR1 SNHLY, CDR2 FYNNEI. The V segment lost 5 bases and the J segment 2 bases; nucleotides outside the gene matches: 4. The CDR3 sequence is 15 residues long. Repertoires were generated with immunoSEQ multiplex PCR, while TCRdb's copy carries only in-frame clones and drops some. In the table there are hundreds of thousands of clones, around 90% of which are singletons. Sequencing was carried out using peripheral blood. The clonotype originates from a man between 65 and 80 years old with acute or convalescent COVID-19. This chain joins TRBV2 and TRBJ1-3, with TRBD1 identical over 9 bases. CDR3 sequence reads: CASSITGGPGNTIYF. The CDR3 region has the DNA TGTGCCAGCAGTATTACAGGGGGCCCTGGAAACACCATATATTTT.